This TCR beta chain was observed in a study of cytotoxic CD8 clonotypes in ibrutinib-treated CLL (dated by TCRdb to the early 2020s). Context from the whole study: The cohort included approximately 15 treatment-naive and ten to eleven relapsed/refractory patients; under 18 were IGHV unmutated. Cryopreserved peripheral blood mononuclear cells were collected before treatment, at response, and at either disease progression or sustained remission. Every sample from remission and from progressive disease was obtained while the patients were still on ibrutinib. On average, each sample had roughly 260,000 productive templates and 100,000 or so productive rearrangements. The response samples were drawn at a median of around eleven months into treatment, with a range of about 6 to 40 months. Partial responses were observed in 24 patients and complete responses in 2; after a median follow-up of around 64 months, remission was maintained in 15 or so patients and progression was observed in approximately 12. Of the 86 people in the trial, 25 to 30 had longitudinal samples available. Study-wide findings and limitations: Public clonotypes were rare and either shrank or stayed stable during treatment, and the rise in clonality at ibrutinib response reflected expansion of private clonotypes. Baseline clonality exceeded that of age-matched healthy donors and correlated strongly with circulating CD8+ T-cell counts. At ibrutinib response clonality went up, during sustained remission it held steady, and at progression it dropped back toward baseline. Sampling times were not matched between patients in sustained remission and patients whose disease was progressing, and lymph node repertoires were not examined.

For TCR beta library preparation, roughly 2.1 micrograms of genomic DNA were isolated from cryopreserved PBMCs. Longitudinal blood samples from CLL patients receiving ibrutinib monotherapy were subjected to high-throughput TCR beta sequencing. The patients took part in an open-label, single-center phase 2 trial of ibrutinib monotherapy. This clone has a handful of counts. Which antigen it targets is not known. No base qualities exist here, and no much larger clone lies one base off it. On a MiSeq, deep resolution sequencing aimed for a depth between 1 in 1 million and 1 in 200,000 T cells, with each clonotype covered roughly 10x on average. TCR beta libraries were generated with the immunoSEQ hsTCRB Kit. The original methods were these. ImmunoSEQ Data Assistant and ImmunoSEQ Analyzer were used for data analysis, and V, D and J genes were assigned according to IMGT definitions. Clonality, which ranges from 0 to 1, was calculated by subtracting the normalized Shannon entropy of productive rearrangement frequencies from one. Only overrepresented clonotypes making up at least 0.05% of each patient's repertoire were included in the public clonotype analysis. More than ten repertoires from age-matched healthy donors, obtained from immuneACCESS, served as clonality controls. TCRdb carries this immuneACCESS record with in-frame sequences only. Its versions omit some clonotypes, under half of them owing to an unresolved V gene in the studies checked, with the rest unexplained. The DNA gave D and trimming, while V, J and clone size come from that table. The sample contains hundreds of thousands of clones, about 61% of them found a single time. The ten most abundant clones make up around 6.3% of the sample.

The CDR3 starts with the cysteine, ends with the phenylalanine, and has 15 residues. The CDR3 DNA has 45 bases and is translated from base 1. Via the germline V gene, CDR1 is SNHLY and CDR2 FYNNEI. Unmatched junction bases come to 12, with V trimmed by 8 bases and J by 9 bases. The sample was PBMCs, taken after 36 months of ibrutinib treatment. The TCR originated in a human donor with chronic lymphocytic leukemia. The sequence is built from TRBV2 and TRBJ1-6, with TRBD1 identical over 8 junction bases. The CDR3 reads CASARTGMDSSPLHF. The nucleotides are TGTGCCAGCGCAAGGACAGGGATGGATAGTTCACCCCTCCACTTT.